Each of the 2 T cell receptor beta chains below was sequenced from the same sample in a study of blood T cell repertoires in COVID-19. TCRdb's table, derived via immunoSEQ multiplex PCR, lists solely in-frame clones and lacks some. The sample has 35,000 to 40,000 clones, about 85% seen once; the top ten hold 25% to 35%. Material for sequencing was peripheral blood. The receptors stem from a man older than 75 with active or convalescent COVID-19.

The chain recombines TRBV11-2 with TRBJ2-1; TRBD2 might be the D (6 bases). The V and J ends lost 4 bases and 13 bases respectively, with 11 bases between them. Germline V gene sequence: CDR1 SGHAT, CDR2 FQNNGV. The CDR3 has 11 amino acids. CDR3 protein: CASSSSGYQFF. The CDR3 DNA follows: TGTGCCAGCAGCTCAAGCGGGTACCAGTTCTTC.

The sample holds a few counts of this clone. The chain links TRBV4-3 to TRBJ1-3, with a weak D call TRBD1 (6 bases). This CDR3 contains 15 residues. The germline V and J ends were trimmed by 4 bases and 4 bases, with 14 bases remaining between them. The germline V gene has CDR1 LGHNA and CDR2 YSLEER. The CDR3 bases are TGCGCCAGCAGCCCGGCAAGGACAGCCGGAAACACCATATATTTT. Its translation is CASSPARTAGNTIYF.